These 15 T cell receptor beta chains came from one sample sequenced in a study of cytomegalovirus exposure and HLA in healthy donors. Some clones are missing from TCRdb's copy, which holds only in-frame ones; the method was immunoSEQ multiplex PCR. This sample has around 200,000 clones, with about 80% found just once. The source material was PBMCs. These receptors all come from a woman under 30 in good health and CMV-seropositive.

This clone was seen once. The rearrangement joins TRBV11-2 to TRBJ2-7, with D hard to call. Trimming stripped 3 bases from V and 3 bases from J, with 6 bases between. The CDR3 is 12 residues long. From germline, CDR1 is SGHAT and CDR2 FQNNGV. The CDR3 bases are TGTGCCAGCAGCTTTACAAGCTACGAGCAGTACTTC. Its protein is CASSFTSYEQYF. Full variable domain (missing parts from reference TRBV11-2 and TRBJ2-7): EAGVAQSPRYKIIEKRQSVAFWCNPISGHATLYWYQQILGQGPKLLIQFQNNGVVDDSQLPKDRFSAERLKGVDSTLKIQPAKLEDSAVYLCASSFTSYEQYFGPGTRLTVT.

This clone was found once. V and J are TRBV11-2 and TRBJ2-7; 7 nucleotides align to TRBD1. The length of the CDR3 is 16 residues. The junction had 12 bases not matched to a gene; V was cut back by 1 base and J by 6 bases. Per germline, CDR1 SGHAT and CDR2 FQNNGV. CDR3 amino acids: CASSLGEQGSRGEQYF. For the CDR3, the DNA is TGTGCCAGCAGCTTAGGGGAACAGGGGTCTCGGGGCGAGCAGTACTTC.

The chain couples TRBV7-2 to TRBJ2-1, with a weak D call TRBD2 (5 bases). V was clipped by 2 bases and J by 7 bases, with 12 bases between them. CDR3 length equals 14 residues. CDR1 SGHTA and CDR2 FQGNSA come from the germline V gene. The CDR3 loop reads CASSLPARGNEQFF. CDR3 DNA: TGTGCCAGCAGCTTACCAGCCCGCGGGAATGAGCAGTTCTTC. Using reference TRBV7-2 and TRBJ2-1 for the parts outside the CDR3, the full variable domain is GAGVSQSPSNKVTEKGKDVELRCDPISGHTALYWYRQSLGQGLEFLIYFQGNSAPDKSGLPSDRFSAERTGGSVSTLTIQRTQQEDSAVYLCASSLPARGNEQFFGPGTRLTVL.

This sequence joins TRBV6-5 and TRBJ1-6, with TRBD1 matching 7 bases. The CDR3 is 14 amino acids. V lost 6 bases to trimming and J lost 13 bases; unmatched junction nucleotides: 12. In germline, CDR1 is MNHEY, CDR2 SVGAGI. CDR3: CASSPLQGSAPLHF. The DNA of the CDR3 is TGTGCCAGCAGCCCCCTACAGGGGTCAGCTCCCCTCCACTTT.

The CDR3: CASHSGGPSDTQYF. The DNA for the CDR3 is TGTGCCAGCCATAGCGGGGGGCCCTCAGATACGCAGTATTTT. This chain links TRBV6-5 with TRBJ2-3; 10 nucleotides align to TRBD2. V lost 8 bases, J lost 4 bases, and 6 bases stayed unmatched. In germline, CDR1 is MNHEY, CDR2 SVGAGI. The CDR3 covers 14 residues.

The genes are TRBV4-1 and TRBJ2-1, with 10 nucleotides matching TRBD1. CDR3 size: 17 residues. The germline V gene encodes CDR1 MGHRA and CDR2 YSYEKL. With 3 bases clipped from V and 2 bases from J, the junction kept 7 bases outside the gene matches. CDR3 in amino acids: CASSQHQTGGAYNEQFF. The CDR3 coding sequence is TGCGCCAGCAGCCAGCACCAGACAGGGGGCGCCTACAATGAGCAGTTCTTC.

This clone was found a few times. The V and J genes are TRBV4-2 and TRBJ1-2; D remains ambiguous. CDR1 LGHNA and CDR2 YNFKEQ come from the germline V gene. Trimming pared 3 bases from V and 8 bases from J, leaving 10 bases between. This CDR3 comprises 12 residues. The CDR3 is CASSHWGVGYTF. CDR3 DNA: TGTGCCAGCAGCCACTGGGGAGTAGGCTACACCTTC.

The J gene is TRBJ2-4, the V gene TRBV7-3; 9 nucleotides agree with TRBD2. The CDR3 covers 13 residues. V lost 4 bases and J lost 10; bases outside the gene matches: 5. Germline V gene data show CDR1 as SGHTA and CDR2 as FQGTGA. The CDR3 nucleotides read TGTGCCAGCAGCTCGACTAGCGGTGGGATTCAGTACTTC. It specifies CASSSTSGGIQYF.

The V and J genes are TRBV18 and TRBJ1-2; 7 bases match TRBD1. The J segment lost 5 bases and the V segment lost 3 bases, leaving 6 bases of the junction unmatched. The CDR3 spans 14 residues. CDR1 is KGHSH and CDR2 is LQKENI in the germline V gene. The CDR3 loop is CASSPLGQRYGYTF. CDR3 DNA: TGTGCCAGCTCACCCTTGGGACAGAGATATGGCTACACCTTC.

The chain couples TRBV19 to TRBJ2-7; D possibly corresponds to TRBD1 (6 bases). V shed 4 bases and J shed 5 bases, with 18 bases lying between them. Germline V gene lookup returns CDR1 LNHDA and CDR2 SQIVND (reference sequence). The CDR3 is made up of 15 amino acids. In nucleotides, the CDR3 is TGTGCCAGTAGTAGCCTTGGGGGACAAAGGGACGAGCAGTACTTC. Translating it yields CASSSLGGQRDEQYF. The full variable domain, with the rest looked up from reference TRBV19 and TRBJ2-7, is DGGITQSPKYLFRKEGQNVTLSCEQNLNHDAMYWYRQDPGQGLRLIYYSQIVNDFQKGDIAEGYSVSREKKESFPLTVTSAQKNPTAFYLCASSSLGGQRDEQYFGPGTRLTVT.

CDR3 coding DNA: TGTGCCAGCGCCAGGGATGACACTGAAGCTTTCTTT. The encoded protein is CASARDDTEAFF. The V and J genes are TRBV18 and TRBJ1-1; a possible D gene is TRBD1 (5 bases). V dropped 8 bases and J dropped 3 bases, with 10 bases sitting between them. This CDR3 spans 12 amino acids. Germline V gene data show CDR1 as KGHSH and CDR2 as LQKENI. The complete variable domain, with remaining parts taken from reference TRBV18 and TRBJ1-1, reads NAGVMQNPRHLVRRRGQEARLRCSPMKGHSHVYWYRQLPEEGLKFMVYLQKENIIDESGMPKERFSAEFPKEGPSILRIQQVVRGDSAAYFCASARDDTEAFFGQGTRLTVV.

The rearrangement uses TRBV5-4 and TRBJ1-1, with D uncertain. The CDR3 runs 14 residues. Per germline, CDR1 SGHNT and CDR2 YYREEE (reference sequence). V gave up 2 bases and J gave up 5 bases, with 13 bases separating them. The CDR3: CASSFLERRTEAFF. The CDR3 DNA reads TGTGCCAGCAGCTTTCTCGAGAGGAGAACTGAAGCTTTCTTT.

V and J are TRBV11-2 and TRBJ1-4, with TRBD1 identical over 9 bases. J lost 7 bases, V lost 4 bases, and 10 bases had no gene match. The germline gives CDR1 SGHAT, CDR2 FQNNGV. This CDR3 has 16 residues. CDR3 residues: CASSSTYRGRREKLFF. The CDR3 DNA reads TGTGCCAGCAGCTCCACTTACAGGGGGCGACGTGAAAAACTGTTTTTT.

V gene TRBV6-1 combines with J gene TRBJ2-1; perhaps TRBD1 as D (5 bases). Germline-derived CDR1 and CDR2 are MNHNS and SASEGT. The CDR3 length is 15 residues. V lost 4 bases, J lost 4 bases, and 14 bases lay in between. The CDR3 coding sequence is TGTGCCAGCAGTGCCCCCCGGACAAAATACAATGAGCAGTTCTTC. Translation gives CASSAPRTKYNEQFF.

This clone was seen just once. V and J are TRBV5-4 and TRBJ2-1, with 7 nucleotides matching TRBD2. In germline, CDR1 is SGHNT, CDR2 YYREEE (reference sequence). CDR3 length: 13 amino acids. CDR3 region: CAAGGGVYNEQFF. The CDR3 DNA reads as TGTGCAGCTGGGGGGGGAGTTTACAATGAGCAGTTCTTC.